These 2 T cell receptor beta chains were sequenced from one sample in a study of cytomegalovirus exposure and HLA in healthy donors. In the PCR, 60 Vbeta and 13 Jbeta primers were used. The protocol was immunoSEQ multiplex PCR, while the TCRdb copy is restricted to in-frame clones and leaves out a portion. The table lists approximately 140,000 clones, more than 75% of them singletons. Sequencing used PBMCs. These receptors were taken from a female donor in good health and CMV-seronegative.

The chain carries TRBV29-1 and TRBJ1-1, with TRBD1 as a possible D gene (6 bases). V was clipped by 1 base and J by 3 bases, with 9 bases between them. The CDR3 runs to 13 residues. CDR1 SQVTM and CDR2 ANQGSEA come from the germline V gene. The CDR3 nucleotides read TGCAGCGTTGAAGCCTCAGGGGACACTGAAGCTTTCTTT. The encoded protein is CSVEASGDTEAFF.

The genes are TRBV29-1 and TRBJ1-1; 10 bases are shared with TRBD1. The CDR3 is 14 amino acids. V dropped 6 bases and J dropped 5; count of bases not matched to a gene: 9. Germline V gene data show CDR1 as SQVTM and CDR2 as ANQGSEA. The CDR3 DNA is TGCAGCGTGCTAAGGACAGGGGGAAAAACTGAAGCTTTCTTT. Translating gives CSVLRTGGKTEAFF.